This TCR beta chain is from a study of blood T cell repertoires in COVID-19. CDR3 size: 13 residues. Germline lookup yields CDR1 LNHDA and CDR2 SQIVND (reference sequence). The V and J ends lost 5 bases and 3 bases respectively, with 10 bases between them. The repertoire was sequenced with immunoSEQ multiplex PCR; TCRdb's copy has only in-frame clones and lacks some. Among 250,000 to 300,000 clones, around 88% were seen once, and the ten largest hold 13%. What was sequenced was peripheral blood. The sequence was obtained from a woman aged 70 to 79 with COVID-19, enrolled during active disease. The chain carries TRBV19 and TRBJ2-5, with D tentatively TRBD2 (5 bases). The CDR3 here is CASSPTEEETQYF. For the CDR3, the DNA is TGTGCCAGTAGTCCCACGGAGGAAGAGACCCAGTACTTC.